This T cell receptor beta chain is from a study of vaccination and CD4 T cells after COVID-19. Cultured CD4+ T-cell DNA underwent Oncomine TCR Beta short-read sequencing. TCRdb re-called the PCR reads through MiXCR, storing one row per CDR3 protein. The sample comprises fewer than 15,000 distinct CDR3 sequences, under 55% of which are singletons, and roughly 13% rests with the top ten. This CDR3 is built from 17 residues. V lost 1 base and J lost 1; bases outside the gene matches: 5. The germline gives CDR1 DFQATT, CDR2 SNEGSKA (reference sequence). Worth noting for this clonotype: Its cognate antigen is unknown.

Treatment meaning: roughly ten-day PBMC culture with coronavirus spike peptide pools or control peptides (ViraFEST assay). This TCR came from a human donor who had recovered from COVID-19. The sequenced sample was CD4+ T cells from blood, cultured in vitro. J is TRBJ2-3 and V is TRBV20-1, with TRBD2 identical over 13 bases. DNA for the CDR3: TGCAGTGCTAGAGTACGAGGGACTAGCGGGGGCACAGATACGCAGTATTTT. This encodes CSARVRGTSGGTDTQYF.